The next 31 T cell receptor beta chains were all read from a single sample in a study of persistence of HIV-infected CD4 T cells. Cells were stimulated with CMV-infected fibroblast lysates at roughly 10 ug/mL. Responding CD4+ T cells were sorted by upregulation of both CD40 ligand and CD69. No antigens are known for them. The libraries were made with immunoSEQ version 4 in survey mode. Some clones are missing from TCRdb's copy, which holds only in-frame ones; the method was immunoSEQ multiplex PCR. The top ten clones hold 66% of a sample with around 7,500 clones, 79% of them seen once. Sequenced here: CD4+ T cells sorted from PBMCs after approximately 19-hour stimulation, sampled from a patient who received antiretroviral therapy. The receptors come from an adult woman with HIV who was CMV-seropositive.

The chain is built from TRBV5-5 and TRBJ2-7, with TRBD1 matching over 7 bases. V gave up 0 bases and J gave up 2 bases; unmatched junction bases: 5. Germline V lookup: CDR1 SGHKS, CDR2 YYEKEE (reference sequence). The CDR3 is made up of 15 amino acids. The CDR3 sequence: CASSLAGQGAYEQYF. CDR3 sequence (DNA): TGTGCCAGCAGCTTGGCTGGGCAGGGGGCCTACGAGCAGTACTTC.

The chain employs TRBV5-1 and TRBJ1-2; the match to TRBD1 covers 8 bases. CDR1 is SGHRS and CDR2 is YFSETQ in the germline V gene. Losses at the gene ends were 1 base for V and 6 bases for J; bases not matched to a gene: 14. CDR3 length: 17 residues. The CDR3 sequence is CASSLPDPIDRGHGYTF. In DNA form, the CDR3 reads TGCGCCAGCAGCTTGCCCGACCCAATTGACAGGGGTCATGGCTACACCTTC.

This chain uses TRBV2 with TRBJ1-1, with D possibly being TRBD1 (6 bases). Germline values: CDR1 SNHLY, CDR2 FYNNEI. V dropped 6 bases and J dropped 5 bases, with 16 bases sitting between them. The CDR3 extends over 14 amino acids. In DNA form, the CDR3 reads TGTGCCAGCAGATCTCGCACAGGGCGAACTGAAGCTTTCTTT. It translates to CASRSRTGRTEAFF.

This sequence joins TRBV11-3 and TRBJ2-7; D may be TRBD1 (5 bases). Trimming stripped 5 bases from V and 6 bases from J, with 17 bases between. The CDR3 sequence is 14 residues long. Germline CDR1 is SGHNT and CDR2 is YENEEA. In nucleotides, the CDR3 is TGTGCCAGCAGCCGGCCCCCGTCTGACAGCGAGCAGTACTTC. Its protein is CASSRPPSDSEQYF.

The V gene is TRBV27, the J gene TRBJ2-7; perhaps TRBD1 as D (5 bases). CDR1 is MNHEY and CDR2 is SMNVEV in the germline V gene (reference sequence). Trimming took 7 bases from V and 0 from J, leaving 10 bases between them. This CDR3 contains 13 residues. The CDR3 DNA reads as TGTGCCAGCAAGGGGTCAGCCTCCTACGAGCAGTACTTC. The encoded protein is CASKGSASYEQYF.

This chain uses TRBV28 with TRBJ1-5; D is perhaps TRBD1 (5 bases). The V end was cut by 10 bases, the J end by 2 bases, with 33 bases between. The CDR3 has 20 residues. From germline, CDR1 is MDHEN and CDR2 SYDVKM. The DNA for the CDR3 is TGTGCCACGCAAGGATACGCAGGGTCTGAGGGATTTCTGGGCAATCAGCCCCAGCATTTT. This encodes CATQGYAGSEGFLGNQPQHF.

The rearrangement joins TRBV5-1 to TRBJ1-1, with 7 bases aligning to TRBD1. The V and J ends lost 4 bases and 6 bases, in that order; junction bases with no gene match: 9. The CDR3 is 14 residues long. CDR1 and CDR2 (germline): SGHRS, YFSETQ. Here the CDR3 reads CASSLNRGSPEAFF. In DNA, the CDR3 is TGCGCCAGCAGCCTCAACAGGGGAAGCCCTGAAGCTTTCTTT.

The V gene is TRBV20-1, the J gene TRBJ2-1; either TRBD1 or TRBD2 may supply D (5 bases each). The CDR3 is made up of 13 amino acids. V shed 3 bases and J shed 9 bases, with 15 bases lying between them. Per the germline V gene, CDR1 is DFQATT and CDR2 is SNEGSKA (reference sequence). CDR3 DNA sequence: TGCAGTGCTAGTGGGGACCGCAACGGTGAGCAGTTCTTC. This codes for CSASGDRNGEQFF.

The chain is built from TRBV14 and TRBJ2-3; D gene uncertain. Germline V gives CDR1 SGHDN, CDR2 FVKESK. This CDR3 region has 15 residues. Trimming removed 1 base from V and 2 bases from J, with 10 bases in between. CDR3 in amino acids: CASSQVRSFTDTQYF. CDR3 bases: TGTGCCAGCAGCCAAGTCCGCTCTTTCACAGATACGCAGTATTTT.

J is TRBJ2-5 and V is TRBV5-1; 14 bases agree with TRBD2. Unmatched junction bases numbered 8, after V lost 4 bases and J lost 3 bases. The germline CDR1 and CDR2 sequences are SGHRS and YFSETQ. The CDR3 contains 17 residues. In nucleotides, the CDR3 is TGCGCCAGCAGCATGGGACTAGCGGGAGTCAGGAAAGAGACCCAGTACTTC. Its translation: CASSMGLAGVRKETQYF.

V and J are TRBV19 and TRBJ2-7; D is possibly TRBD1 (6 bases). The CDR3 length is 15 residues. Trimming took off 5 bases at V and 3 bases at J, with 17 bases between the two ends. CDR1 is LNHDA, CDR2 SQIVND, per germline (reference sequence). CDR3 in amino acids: CASSADRRTHYEQYF. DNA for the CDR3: TGTGCCAGTAGTGCGGACAGACGAACTCACTACGAGCAGTACTTC.

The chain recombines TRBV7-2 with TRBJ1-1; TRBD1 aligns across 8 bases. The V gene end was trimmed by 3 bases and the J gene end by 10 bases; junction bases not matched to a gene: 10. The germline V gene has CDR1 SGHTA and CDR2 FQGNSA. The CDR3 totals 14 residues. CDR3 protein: CASSFPGQGLAAFF. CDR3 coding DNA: TGTGCCAGCAGCTTCCCTGGACAGGGTTTAGCAGCTTTCTTT.

The CDR3 loop is CASGLNLDRQGRPQHF. The CDR3 nucleotides are TGTGCTAGTGGTTTAAACCTAGACCGACAGGGTCGTCCCCAGCATTTT. The gene calls are TRBV12-5 and TRBJ1-5; 7 positions agree with TRBD1. With 3 bases clipped from V and 10 bases from J, the junction kept 15 bases outside the gene matches. The CDR3 sequence is 16 residues long. Germline CDR1 LGHNT, CDR2 FRNRAP.

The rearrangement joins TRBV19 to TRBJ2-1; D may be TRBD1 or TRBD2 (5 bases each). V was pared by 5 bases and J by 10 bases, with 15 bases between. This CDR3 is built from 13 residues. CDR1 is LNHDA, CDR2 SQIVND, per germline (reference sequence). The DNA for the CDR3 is TGTGCCAGTAGTCTCCCAACCGGGACGGAGCAGTTCTTC. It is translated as CASSLPTGTEQFF.

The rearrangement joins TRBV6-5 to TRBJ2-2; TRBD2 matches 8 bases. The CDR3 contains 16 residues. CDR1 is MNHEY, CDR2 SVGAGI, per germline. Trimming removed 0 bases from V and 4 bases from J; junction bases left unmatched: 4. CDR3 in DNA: TGTGCCAGCAGTTACTCGTGGAGCGGGGGCACCGGGGAGCTGTTTTTT. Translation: CASSYSWSGGTGELFF.

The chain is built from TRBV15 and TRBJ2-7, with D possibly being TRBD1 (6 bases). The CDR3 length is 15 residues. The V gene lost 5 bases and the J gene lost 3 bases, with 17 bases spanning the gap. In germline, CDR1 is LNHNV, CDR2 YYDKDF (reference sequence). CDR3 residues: CATSSHRETVYEQYF. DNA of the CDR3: TGTGCCACCAGCTCCCACAGGGAAACCGTCTACGAGCAGTACTTC.

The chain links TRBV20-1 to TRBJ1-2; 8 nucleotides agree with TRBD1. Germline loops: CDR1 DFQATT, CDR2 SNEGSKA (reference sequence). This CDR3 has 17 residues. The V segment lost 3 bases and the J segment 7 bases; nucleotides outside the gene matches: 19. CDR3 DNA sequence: TGCAGTGCTAGTAGGTCTACAGGGGGTTTGTTTCCGAGTGGCTACACCTTC. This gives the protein CSASRSTGGLFPSGYTF.

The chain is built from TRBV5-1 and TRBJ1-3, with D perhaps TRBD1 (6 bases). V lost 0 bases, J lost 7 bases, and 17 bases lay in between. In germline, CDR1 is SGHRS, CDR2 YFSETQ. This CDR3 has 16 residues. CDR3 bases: TGCGCCAGCAGCTTGGGCGGGACACCGGTAGGGAACACCATATATTTT. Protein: CASSLGGTPVGNTIYF.

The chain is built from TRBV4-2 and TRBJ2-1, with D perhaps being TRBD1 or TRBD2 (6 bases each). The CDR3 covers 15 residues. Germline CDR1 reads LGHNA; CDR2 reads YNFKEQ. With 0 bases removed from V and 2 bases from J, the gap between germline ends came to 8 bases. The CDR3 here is CASSQDRGAYNEQFF. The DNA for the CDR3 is TGTGCCAGCAGCCAAGATAGGGGGGCCTACAATGAGCAGTTCTTC.

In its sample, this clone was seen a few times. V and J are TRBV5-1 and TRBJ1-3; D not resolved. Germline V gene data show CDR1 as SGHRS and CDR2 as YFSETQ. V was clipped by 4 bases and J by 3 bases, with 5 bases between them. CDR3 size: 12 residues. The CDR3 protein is CASSGSGNTIYF. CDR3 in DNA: TGCGCCAGCAGCGGAAGTGGAAACACCATATATTTT.

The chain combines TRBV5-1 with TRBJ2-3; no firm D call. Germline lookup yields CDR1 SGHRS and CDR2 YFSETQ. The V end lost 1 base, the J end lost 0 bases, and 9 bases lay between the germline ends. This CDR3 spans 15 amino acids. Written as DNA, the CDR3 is TGCGCCAGCAGCTTGTTTACTTATAGCACAGATACGCAGTATTTT. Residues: CASSLFTYSTDTQYF.

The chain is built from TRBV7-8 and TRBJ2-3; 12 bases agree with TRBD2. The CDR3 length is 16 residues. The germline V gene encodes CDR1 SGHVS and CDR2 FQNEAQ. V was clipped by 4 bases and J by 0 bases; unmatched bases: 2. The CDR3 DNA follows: TGTGCCAGCAGCTGGACTAGCGGGATTAGCACAGATACGCAGTATTTT. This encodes CASSWTSGISTDTQYF.

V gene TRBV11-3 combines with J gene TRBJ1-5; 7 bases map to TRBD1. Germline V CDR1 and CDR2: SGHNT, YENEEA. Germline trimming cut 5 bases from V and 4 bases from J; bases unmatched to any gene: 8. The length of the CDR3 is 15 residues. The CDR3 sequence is CASSKRTGPNQPQHF. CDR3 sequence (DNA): TGTGCCAGCAGCAAAAGGACAGGCCCTAATCAGCCCCAGCATTTT.

CDR3 protein: CASMRASGNYEQYF. Here the CDR3 DNA reads TGTGCCTCCATGAGGGCTAGCGGGAACTACGAGCAGTACTTC. This chain links TRBV27 with TRBJ2-7, with 9 bases identical to TRBD2. With V trimmed by 11 bases and J by 3 bases, 11 bases remained unmatched. Per germline, CDR1 MNHEY and CDR2 SMNVEV (reference sequence). This CDR3 is 14 amino acids long.

The DNA of the CDR3 is TGTGCCAGCAGCGTAGAGGCGAACTGGTCCTACGAGCAGTACTTC. Translated: CASSVEANWSYEQYF. The rearrangement links TRBV9 to TRBJ2-7; D is uncertain. The CDR3 length is 15 residues. CDR1 is SGDLS, CDR2 YYNGEE, per germline. Trimming took 0 bases from V and 1 from J, leaving 11 bases between them.

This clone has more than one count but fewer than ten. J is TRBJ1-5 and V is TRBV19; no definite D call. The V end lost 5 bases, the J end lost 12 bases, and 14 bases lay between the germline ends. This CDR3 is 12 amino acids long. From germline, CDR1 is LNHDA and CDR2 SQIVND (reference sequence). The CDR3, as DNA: TGTGCCAGTAGTTCACGTACCCTTGACCAGCATTTT. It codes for CASSSRTLDQHF.

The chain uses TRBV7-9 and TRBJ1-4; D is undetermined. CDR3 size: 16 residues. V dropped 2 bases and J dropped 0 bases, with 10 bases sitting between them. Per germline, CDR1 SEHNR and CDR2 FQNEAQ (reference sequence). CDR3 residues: CASSLSRSATNEKLFF. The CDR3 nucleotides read TGTGCCAGCAGCTTATCACGATCGGCAACTAATGAAAAACTGTTTTTT. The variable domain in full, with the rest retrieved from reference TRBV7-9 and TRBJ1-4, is DTGVSQNPRHKITKRGQNVTFRCDPISEHNRLYWYRQTLGQGPEFLTYFQNEAQLEKSRLLSDRFSAERPKGSFSTLEIQRTEQGDSAMYLCASSLSRSATNEKLFFGSGTQLSVL.

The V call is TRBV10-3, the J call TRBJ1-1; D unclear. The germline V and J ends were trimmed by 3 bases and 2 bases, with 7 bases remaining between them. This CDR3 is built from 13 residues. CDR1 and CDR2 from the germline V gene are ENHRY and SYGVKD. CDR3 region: CAISDSVNTEAFF. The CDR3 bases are TGTGCCATCAGTGATTCGGTTAACACTGAAGCTTTCTTT.

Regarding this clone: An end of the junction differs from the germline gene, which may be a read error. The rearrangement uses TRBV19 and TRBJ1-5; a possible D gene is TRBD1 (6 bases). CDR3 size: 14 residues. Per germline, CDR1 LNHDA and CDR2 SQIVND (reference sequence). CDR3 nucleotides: TGTGCCACCATGGAGGGGGGAAGCACTCAGCCCCAGCATTTT. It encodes CATMEGGSTQPQHF.

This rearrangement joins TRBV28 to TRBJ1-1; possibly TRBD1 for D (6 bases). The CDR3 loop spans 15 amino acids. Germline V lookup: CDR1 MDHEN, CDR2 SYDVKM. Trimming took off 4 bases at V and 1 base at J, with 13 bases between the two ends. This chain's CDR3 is CASSSAGVGNTEAFF. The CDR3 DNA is TGTGCCAGCAGTTCGGCAGGGGTAGGGAACACTGAAGCTTTCTTT. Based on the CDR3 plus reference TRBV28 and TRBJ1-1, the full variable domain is DVKVTQSSRYLVKRTGEKVFLECVQDMDHENMFWYRQDPGLGLRLIYFSYDVKMKEKGDIPEGYSVSREKKERFSLILESASTNQTSMYLCASSSAGVGNTEAFFGQGTRLTVV.

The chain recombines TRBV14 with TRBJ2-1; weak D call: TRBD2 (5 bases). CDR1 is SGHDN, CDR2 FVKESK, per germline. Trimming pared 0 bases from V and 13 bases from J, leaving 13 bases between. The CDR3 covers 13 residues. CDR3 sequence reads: CASSQDLGGSQFF. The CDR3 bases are TGTGCCAGCAGCCAAGATCTGGGTGGGAGCCAGTTCTTC.